This is a list of T cell receptor beta chains from one sample in a study of blood T cell repertoires in COVID-19. Clones were read by immunoSEQ multiplex PCR, and TCRdb kept only the in-frame ones, dropping some. The table records about 200,000 clones, 88% of them present only once. The sample consisted of peripheral blood. These receptor sequences come from a middle-aged man with COVID-19, enrolled during active disease. CDR3s include the opening cysteine and the closing phenylalanine or tryptophan. Fields, in order: D gene, J gene, clone size, V gene, CDR3 DNA, CDR3 protein. D genes are given only for firm matches. Not every row has a clone size; where given, it reads once, few, many or a size class.

D gene: -
J gene: TRBJ1-1
clone size: -
V gene: TRBV7-8
CDR3 DNA: TGTGCCAGCAGCTTAGCGGAGTCCGCGTTGAACACTGAAGCTTTCTTT
CDR3 protein: CASSLAESALNTEAFF

D gene: -
J gene: TRBJ2-5
clone size: -
V gene: TRBV5-1
CDR3 DNA: TGCGCCAGCAGCCCCGTTCGGGTGGAAGAGACCCAGTACTTC
CDR3 protein: CASSPVRVEETQYF

D gene: -
J gene: TRBJ2-7
clone size: -
V gene: TRBV30
CDR3 DNA: TGTGCCTGGAGTGTGAAGGGGCGCGGAAGCTACGAGCAGTACTTC
CDR3 protein: CAWSVKGRGSYEQYF

D gene: TRBD1
J gene: TRBJ1-6
clone size: -
V gene: TRBV7-6
CDR3 DNA: TGTGCCAGCAGCTTGCTACAGGGGGCATCTTCACCCCTCCACTTT
CDR3 protein: CASSLLQGASSPLHF

D gene: -
J gene: TRBJ2-3
clone size: -
V gene: TRBV24-1
CDR3 DNA: TGTGCCACCTCTTTGGGGGGAGGAACACACACAGATACGCAGTATTTT
CDR3 protein: CATSLGGGTHTDTQYF

D gene: -
J gene: TRBJ1-1
clone size: -
V gene: TRBV5-6
CDR3 DNA: TGTGCCAGCGTATCCACCCCGGGGGAGGAGAAAGCTTTCTTT
CDR3 protein: CASVSTPGEEKAFF

D gene: TRBD1
J gene: TRBJ1-4
clone size: -
V gene: TRBV28
CDR3 DNA: TGTGCCAGCAGTCTCCGACAGGGGGGTCTTGTAAAACTGTTTTTT
CDR3 protein: CASSLRQGGLVKLFF

D gene: TRBD2
J gene: TRBJ2-5
clone size: -
V gene: TRBV19
CDR3 DNA: TGTGCCAGTAGTATAGTTGGGGTAGCGGGGCGAGAGACCCAGTACTTC
CDR3 protein: CASSIVGVAGRETQYF

D gene: TRBD1
J gene: TRBJ1-5
clone size: -
V gene: TRBV19
CDR3 DNA: TGTGCCAGTATCGGACAGGGGCCTAGCAATCAGCCCCAGCATTTT
CDR3 protein: CASIGQGPSNQPQHF

D gene: -
J gene: TRBJ1-6
clone size: -
V gene: TRBV27
CDR3 DNA: TGTGCCAGCAGTTTTTACAGGGATAATTCACCCCTCCACTTT
CDR3 protein: CASSFYRDNSPLHF

D gene: -
J gene: TRBJ1-1
clone size: -
V gene: TRBV12-3/TRBV12-4
CDR3 DNA: TGTGCCAGCAACAAGCGGTGGGGCACTGAAGCTTTCTTT
CDR3 protein: CASNKRWGTEAFF

D gene: TRBD2
J gene: TRBJ2-1
clone size: -
V gene: TRBV24-1
CDR3 DNA: TGTGCCACCAGTGACAGAAGACTAGCGGGGGAGTGGCAGTTCTTC
CDR3 protein: CATSDRRLAGEWQFF

D gene: -
J gene: TRBJ1-3
clone size: -
V gene: TRBV19
CDR3 DNA: TGTGCCAGTAGTACACCATTGGGAGGGCCTGGAAACACCATATATTTT
CDR3 protein: CASSTPLGGPGNTIYF

D gene: TRBD2
J gene: TRBJ2-3
clone size: -
V gene: TRBV9
CDR3 DNA: TGTGCCAGCAGCGCGCGGGAGGGGGCCACAGATACGCAGTATTTT
CDR3 protein: CASSAREGATDTQYF

D gene: -
J gene: TRBJ1-2
clone size: -
V gene: TRBV7-2
CDR3 DNA: TGTGCCAGCAGCTTAGAACAGGGCTATGGCTACACCTTC
CDR3 protein: CASSLEQGYGYTF

D gene: TRBD1
J gene: TRBJ2-7
clone size: -
V gene: TRBV24-1
CDR3 DNA: TGTGCCACCAGTGATTTGCCGGGACAGGCCTACGAGCAGTACTTC
CDR3 protein: CATSDLPGQAYEQYF

D gene: -
J gene: TRBJ2-7
clone size: few
V gene: TRBV28
CDR3 DNA: TGTGCCAGCAGCTCCAGGTTCGAGCAGTACTTC
CDR3 protein: CASSSRFEQYF

D gene: TRBD1
J gene: TRBJ2-4
clone size: -
V gene: TRBV19
CDR3 DNA: TGTGCCAGTAACAACCCGGGACAGGGGGCGCGGCAAAGCATTCAGTACTTC
CDR3 protein: CASNNPGQGARQSIQYF

D gene: -
J gene: TRBJ2-7
clone size: -
V gene: TRBV4-1
CDR3 DNA: TGCGCCAGCAGCCAAGATATACCCGTGGGGAGCGAGCAGTACTTC
CDR3 protein: CASSQDIPVGSEQYF

D gene: -
J gene: TRBJ1-1
clone size: -
V gene: TRBV29-1
CDR3 DNA: TGCAGCGGCAGACAGAGGTTGAACACTGAAGCTTTCTTT
CDR3 protein: CSGRQRLNTEAFF

D gene: -
J gene: TRBJ2-3
clone size: -
V gene: TRBV19
CDR3 DNA: TGTGCCAGTAGTATGATGGGGGCTGGCACAGATACGCAGTATTTT
CDR3 protein: CASSMMGAGTDTQYF

D gene: -
J gene: TRBJ1-2
clone size: -
V gene: TRBV5-6
CDR3 DNA: TGTGCCAGCAGCTTGTTCACAGGGACCTATGGCTACACCTTC
CDR3 protein: CASSLFTGTYGYTF

D gene: -
J gene: TRBJ1-2
clone size: -
V gene: TRBV6-5
CDR3 DNA: TGTGCCAGCAGTTACAGACAGCAGACTAACTATGGCTACACCTTC
CDR3 protein: CASSYRQQTNYGYTF

D gene: -
J gene: TRBJ2-7
clone size: -
V gene: TRBV7-8
CDR3 DNA: TGTGCCAGCAGCTCAGGACTGGGTAGCTCCTACGAGCAGTACTTC
CDR3 protein: CASSSGLGSSYEQYF

D gene: -
J gene: TRBJ1-2
clone size: once
V gene: TRBV5-1
CDR3 DNA: TGCGCCAGCCACAATTCGGAGCTCTCTAACTATGGCTACACCTTC
CDR3 protein: CASHNSELSNYGYTF

D gene: TRBD2
J gene: TRBJ2-7
clone size: once
V gene: TRBV9
CDR3 DNA: TGTGCCAGCAGCGTAGAGGCTAGCGGGGGGCGATACGAGCAGTACTTC
CDR3 protein: CASSVEASGGRYEQYF

D gene: TRBD1
J gene: TRBJ2-5
clone size: -
V gene: TRBV12-3/TRBV12-4
CDR3 DNA: TGTGCCAGCAGCCCACAGGGGGTTGAGACCCAGTACTTC
CDR3 protein: CASSPQGVETQYF

D gene: -
J gene: TRBJ2-7
clone size: -
V gene: TRBV10-3
CDR3 DNA: TGTGCCATCAGTGACACCGGGACAAATTACGAGCAGTACTTC
CDR3 protein: CAISDTGTNYEQYF

D gene: TRBD1
J gene: TRBJ1-2
clone size: -
V gene: TRBV28
CDR3 DNA: TGTGCCAGCACTAGGGACAGGGTTCTCGGGGCCGGCTACACCTTC
CDR3 protein: CASTRDRVLGAGYTF

D gene: -
J gene: TRBJ2-2
clone size: -
V gene: TRBV9
CDR3 DNA: TGTGCCAGCAGCTCCCCCCGGGACAAACTCACCGGGGAGCTGTTTTTT
CDR3 protein: CASSSPRDKLTGELFF

D gene: TRBD1
J gene: TRBJ1-5
clone size: few
V gene: TRBV27
CDR3 DNA: TGTGCCAGCAGTTCAGCCGACAGGGGGAGTCAGCCCCAGCATTTT
CDR3 protein: CASSSADRGSQPQHF

D gene: TRBD2
J gene: TRBJ2-3
clone size: -
V gene: TRBV3-1/TRBV3-2
CDR3 DNA: TGTGCCAGCAGCCTGAGACTAGCAGTAACCACAGATACGCAGTATTTT
CDR3 protein: CASSLRLAVTTDTQYF

D gene: -
J gene: TRBJ2-7
clone size: -
V gene: TRBV11-3
CDR3 DNA: TGTGCCAGCAGCTTCACCGGGGTTAGCGAGCAGTACTTC
CDR3 protein: CASSFTGVSEQYF

D gene: TRBD2
J gene: TRBJ2-5
clone size: -
V gene: TRBV6-2/TRBV6-3
CDR3 DNA: TGTGCCAGCACCCCAGGCTGGACTAGCGGGGGGGAAGAGACCCAGTACTTC
CDR3 protein: CASTPGWTSGGEETQYF

D gene: TRBD1
J gene: TRBJ2-7
clone size: -
V gene: TRBV4-1
CDR3 DNA: TGCGCCAGCAGCCAAGGGTATGGGGGACAGAGCTACGAGCAGTACTTC
CDR3 protein: CASSQGYGGQSYEQYF

D gene: -
J gene: TRBJ1-4
clone size: once
V gene: TRBV7-8
CDR3 DNA: TGTGCCAGCAGCCGGGGCAGGGAAGGAGATTTGGCACCTACAACTAATGAAAAACTGTTTTTT
CDR3 protein: CASSRGREGDLAPTTNEKLFF